This TCR beta chain was profiled in a study of PD-1 blockade in classical Hodgkin lymphoma. The study, taken as a whole, reports: In CD4+ cells, TCR diversity went up significantly by C4D1, but in CD8+ cells it did not. Patients with a complete response exhibited baseline diversity comparable to newly diagnosed patients.

From germline, CDR1 is SNHLY and CDR2 FYNNEI. The trim removed 11 bases at V and 5 bases at J, leaving 20 bases unmatched. CDR3 length equals 17 residues. With regard to this clone: Its antigen is undetermined.

All patients relapsed after autologous stem cell transplantation, and brentuximab vedotin exposure varied. Sequenced by immunoSEQ multiplex PCR; TCRdb stores in-frame clones only, minus some. The sample records 35,000 to 45,000 clones, just over 85% being singletons. The V gene is TRBV2, the J gene TRBJ2-7, with 11 bases identical to TRBD2. Sequenced here: peripheral blood mononuclear cells (PBMCs), sampled before the second cycle of nivolumab. The receptor comes from a human donor with classical Hodgkin lymphoma. CDR3 in amino acids: CALRQLTASGRTHEQYF. CDR3 DNA: TGTGCCTTAAGGCAGCTTACCGCTAGCGGGAGGACCCACGAGCAGTACTTC.